This TCR beta chain was retrieved from a study of blood T cell repertoires in COVID-19. About the study: Italy, Spain and the United States were the sources of the convalescent and acute COVID-19 samples. The analysed material was cDNA or gDNA that came from T cells, B-cell-depleted T cells, or PBMCs.

The length of the CDR3 is 14 residues. V shed 6 bases and J 2 bases; nucleotides not matched to a gene: 4. Germline V gene data show CDR1 as MNHEY and CDR2 as SVGAGI. In the original processing: Reference gene primers were amplified, and this amplification served to estimate nucleated cell counts. Libraries were prepared by immunoSEQ multiplex PCR; TCRdb keeps only in-frame clonotypes and omits some of them. From that table come the V and J calls and clone size; the DNA was used to work out D and trimming. The data show just under 55,000 clones, around nine tenths seen once. V gene TRBV6-5 combines with J gene TRBJ2-1; 7 positions match TRBD1. Source material: peripheral blood. The TCR comes from a man between 45 and 60 years old with acute or convalescent COVID-19. The CDR3 is CASRRTGAYNEQFF. CDR3 sequence (DNA): TGTGCCAGCAGAAGGACAGGAGCCTACAATGAGCAGTTCTTC.